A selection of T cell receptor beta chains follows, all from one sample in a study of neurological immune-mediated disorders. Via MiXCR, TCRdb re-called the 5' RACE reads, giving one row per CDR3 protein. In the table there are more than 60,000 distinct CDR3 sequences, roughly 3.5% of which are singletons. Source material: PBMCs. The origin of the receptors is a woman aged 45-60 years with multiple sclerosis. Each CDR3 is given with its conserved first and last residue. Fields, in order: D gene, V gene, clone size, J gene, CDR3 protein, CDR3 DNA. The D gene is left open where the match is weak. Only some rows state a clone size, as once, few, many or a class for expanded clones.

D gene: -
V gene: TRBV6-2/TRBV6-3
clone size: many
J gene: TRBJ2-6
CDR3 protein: CASSRGGTGANVLTF
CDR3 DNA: TGTGCCAGCAGCAGAGGGGGGACTGGGGCCAACGTCCTGACTTTC

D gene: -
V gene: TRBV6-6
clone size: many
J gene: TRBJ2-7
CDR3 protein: CASSSQSNSYEQYF
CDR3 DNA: TGTGCCAGCAGTTCCCAGAGTAACTCCTACGAGCAGTACTTC

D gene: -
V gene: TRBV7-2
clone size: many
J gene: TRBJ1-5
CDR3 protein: CASSLTHNQPQHF
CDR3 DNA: TGTGCCAGCAGCTTAACTCACAATCAGCCCCAGCATTTT

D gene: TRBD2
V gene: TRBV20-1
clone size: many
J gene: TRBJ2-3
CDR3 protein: CSARHRREGPTDTQYF
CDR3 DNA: TGCAGTGCTAGACATAGGCGGGAGGGCCCCACAGATACGCAGTATTTT

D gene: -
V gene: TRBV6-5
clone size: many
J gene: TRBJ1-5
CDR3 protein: CASSTHNQPQHF
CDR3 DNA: TGTGCCAGCAGTACCCATAATCAGCCCCAGCATTTT

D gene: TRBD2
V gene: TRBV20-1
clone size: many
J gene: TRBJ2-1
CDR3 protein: CSALPGLGYNEQFF
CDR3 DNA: TGCAGTGCTTTACCGGGACTAGGATACAATGAGCAGTTCTTC

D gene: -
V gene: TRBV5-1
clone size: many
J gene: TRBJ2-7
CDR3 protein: CASSLGSSQSSEQYF
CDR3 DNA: TGCGCCAGCAGCTTGGGTTCTAGCCAATCCAGCGAGCAGTACTTC

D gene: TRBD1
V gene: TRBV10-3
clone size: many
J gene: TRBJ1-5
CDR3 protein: CAIASTGGIGGMNQPQHF
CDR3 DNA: TGTGCCATCGCCTCAACAGGGGGGATCGGTGGAATGAATCAGCCCCAGCATTTT

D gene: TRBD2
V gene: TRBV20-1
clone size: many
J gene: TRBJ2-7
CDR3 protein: CSARDLAGLYEQYF
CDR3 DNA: TGCAGTGCTAGAGATCTAGCGGGATTGTACGAGCAGTACTTC

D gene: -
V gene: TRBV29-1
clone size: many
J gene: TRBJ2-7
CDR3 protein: CTRFQWGRREYF
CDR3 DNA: TGCACCCGATTCCAGTGGGGACGTCGTGAGTACTTC

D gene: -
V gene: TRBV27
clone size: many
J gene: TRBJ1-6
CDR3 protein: CASSFGNSPLHF
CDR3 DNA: TGTGCCAGCAGCTTTGGAAATTCACCCCTCCACTTT

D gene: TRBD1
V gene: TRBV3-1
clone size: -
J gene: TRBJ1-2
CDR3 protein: CASSLLGQSEFYGYTF
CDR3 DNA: TGTGCCAGCAGCCTCCTGGGACAGTCGGAGTTTTATGGCTACACCTTC

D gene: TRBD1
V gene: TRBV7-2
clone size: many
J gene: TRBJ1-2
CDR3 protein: CASSLQTGTAGYTF
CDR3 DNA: TGTGCCAGCAGCCTCCAGACAGGGACTGCCGGCTACACCTTC

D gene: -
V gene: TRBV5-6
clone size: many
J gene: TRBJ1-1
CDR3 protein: CASSLAVAEAFF
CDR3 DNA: TGTGCCAGCAGCTTGGCCGTGGCTGAAGCTTTCTTT

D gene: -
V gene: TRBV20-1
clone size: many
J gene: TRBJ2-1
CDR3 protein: CSARGRDSSYNEQFF
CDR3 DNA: TGCAGTGCTAGAGGACGGGACTCTTCCTACAATGAGCAGTTCTTC